The next 4 T cell receptor beta chains were all read from a single sample in a study of technical replicates of blood from a handful of donors. Libraries were prepared by immunoSEQ multiplex PCR; TCRdb keeps only in-frame clonotypes and omits some of them. Found here are approximately 92,000 clones, 95% of them singletons; the top ten hold over 0.2%. Input material: T cells isolated from PBMCs. These receptor sequences come from a human donor in good health.

J is TRBJ2-1 and V is TRBV19, with TRBD2 as a possible D gene (5 bases). Germline values: CDR1 LNHDA, CDR2 SQIVND (reference sequence). The CDR3 length is 14 residues. V was shortened by 3 bases and J by 3 bases, with 9 bases between the two germline ends. The CDR3 loop reads CASSIREIYNEQFF. The CDR3 region has the DNA TGTGCCAGTAGTATTAGGGAGATCTACAATGAGCAGTTCTTC.

The chain recombines TRBV30 with TRBJ1-1, with 7 positions matching TRBD1. The CDR3 consists of 15 residues. Per the germline V gene, CDR1 is GTSNPN and CDR2 is SVGIG (reference sequence). Trimming took 0 bases from V and 1 from J; bases not matched to a gene: 5. The CDR3 spells CAWSVVRGRNTEAFF. For the CDR3, the DNA is TGTGCCTGGAGTGTAGTGAGGGGGCGGAACACTGAAGCTTTCTTT.

V is TRBV6-5 and J is TRBJ1-1; 8 nucleotides agree with TRBD1. The V gene's germline CDR1 is MNHEY and CDR2 SVGAGI. CDR3 length: 15 residues. Trimming cost V 8 bases and J 0 bases; bases outside gene matches: 8. The CDR3 DNA reads TGTGCCAGCTCACGCCCGACAGGGGTGAACACTGAAGCTTTCTTT. Amino acid sequence: CASSRPTGVNTEAFF.

CDR3 bases: TGTGCCAGCAGGGACAGGGGTAGGGAGACCCAGTACTTC. Translation: CASRDRGRETQYF. This chain joins TRBV6-1 and TRBJ2-5; 9 bases line up with TRBD1. CDR1 is MNHNS, CDR2 SASEGT, per germline. The V and J ends lost 6 bases and 5 bases, in that order; junction bases with no gene match: 4. This CDR3 has 13 amino acids.